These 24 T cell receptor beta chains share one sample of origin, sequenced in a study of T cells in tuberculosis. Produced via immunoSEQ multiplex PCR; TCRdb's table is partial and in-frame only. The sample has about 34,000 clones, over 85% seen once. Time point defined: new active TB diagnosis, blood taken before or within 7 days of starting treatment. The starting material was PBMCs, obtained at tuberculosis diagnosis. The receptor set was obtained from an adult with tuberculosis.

CDR3: CASSHLGSRGTGTGELFF. The DNA for the CDR3 is TGCGCCAGCAGCCATCTGGGCTCTCGGGGTACCGGGACCGGGGAGCTGTTTTTT. This rearrangement joins TRBV4-1 to TRBJ2-2, with D possibly TRBD2 on 5 matching bases. CDR3 length: 18 amino acids. Trimming stripped 3 bases from V and 5 bases from J, with 22 bases between. Germline V gene data show CDR1 as MGHRA and CDR2 as YSYEKL.

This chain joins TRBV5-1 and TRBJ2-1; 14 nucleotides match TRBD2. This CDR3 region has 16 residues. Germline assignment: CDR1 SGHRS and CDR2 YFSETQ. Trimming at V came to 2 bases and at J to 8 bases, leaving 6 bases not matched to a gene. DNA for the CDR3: TGCGCCAGCAGCTTTTCGAGACTAGCGGGAGGGGATGAGCAGTTCTTC. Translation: CASSFSRLAGGDEQFF.

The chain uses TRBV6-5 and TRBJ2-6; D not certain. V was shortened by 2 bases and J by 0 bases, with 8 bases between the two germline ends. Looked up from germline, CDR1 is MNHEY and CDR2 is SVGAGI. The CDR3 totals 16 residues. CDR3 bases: TGTGCCAGCAGTTACGAAGATAGCTCTGGGGCCAACGTCCTGACTTTC. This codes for CASSYEDSSGANVLTF.

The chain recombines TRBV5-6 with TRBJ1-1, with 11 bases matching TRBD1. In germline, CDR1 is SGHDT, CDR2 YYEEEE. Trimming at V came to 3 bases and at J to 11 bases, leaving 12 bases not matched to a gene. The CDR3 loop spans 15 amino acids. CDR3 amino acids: CASSSSGDRGNKAFF. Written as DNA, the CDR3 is TGTGCCAGCAGCTCCTCGGGGGACAGGGGGAATAAGGCTTTCTTT.

The CDR3 is CASSLSPAGQETQYF. In DNA form, the CDR3 reads TGCGCCAGCAGCTTGAGCCCAGCGGGTCAAGAGACCCAGTACTTC. The V gene is TRBV5-1, the J gene TRBJ2-5; a weak D match, TRBD2 (6 bases). The V end was cut by 1 base, the J end by 2 bases, with 12 bases between. The CDR3 covers 15 residues. Germline values: CDR1 SGHRS, CDR2 YFSETQ.

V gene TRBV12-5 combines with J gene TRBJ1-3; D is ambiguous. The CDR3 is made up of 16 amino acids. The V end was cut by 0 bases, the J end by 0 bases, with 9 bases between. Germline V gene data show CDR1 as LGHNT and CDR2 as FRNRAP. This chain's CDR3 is CASGLVLAPSGNTIYF. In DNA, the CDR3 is TGTGCTAGTGGTTTGGTGCTAGCTCCCTCTGGAAACACCATATATTTT.

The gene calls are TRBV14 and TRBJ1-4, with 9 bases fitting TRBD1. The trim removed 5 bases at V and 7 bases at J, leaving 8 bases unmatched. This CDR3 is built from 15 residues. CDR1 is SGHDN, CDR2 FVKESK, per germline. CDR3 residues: CASSAMGQGGEKLFF. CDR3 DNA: TGTGCCAGCAGCGCTATGGGACAGGGAGGTGAAAAACTGTTTTTT.

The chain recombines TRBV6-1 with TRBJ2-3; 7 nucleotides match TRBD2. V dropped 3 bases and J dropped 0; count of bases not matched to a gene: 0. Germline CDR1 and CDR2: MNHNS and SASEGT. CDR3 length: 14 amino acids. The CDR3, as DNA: TGTGCCAGCAGTGAGCGGGGGAGCACAGATACGCAGTATTTT. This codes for CASSERGSTDTQYF.

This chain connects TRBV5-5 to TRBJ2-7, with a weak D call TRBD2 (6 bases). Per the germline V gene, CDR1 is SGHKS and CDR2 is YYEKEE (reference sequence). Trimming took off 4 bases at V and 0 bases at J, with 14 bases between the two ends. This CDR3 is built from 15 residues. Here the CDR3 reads CASSRGLASSYEQYF. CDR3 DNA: TGTGCCAGCAGCCGTGGGCTAGCGTCCTCCTACGAGCAGTACTTC.

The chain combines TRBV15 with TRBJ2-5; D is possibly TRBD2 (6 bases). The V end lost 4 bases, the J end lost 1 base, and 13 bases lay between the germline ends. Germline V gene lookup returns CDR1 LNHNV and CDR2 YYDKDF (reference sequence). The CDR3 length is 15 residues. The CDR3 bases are TGTGCCACCAGCACCCTGGCGGGACCCCAAGAGACCCAGTACTTC. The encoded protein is CATSTLAGPQETQYF.

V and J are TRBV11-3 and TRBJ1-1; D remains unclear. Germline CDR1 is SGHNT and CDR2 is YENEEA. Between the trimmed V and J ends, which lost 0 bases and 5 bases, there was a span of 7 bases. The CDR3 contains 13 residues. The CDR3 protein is CASSLEEGTEAFF. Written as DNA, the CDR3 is TGTGCCAGCAGCTTAGAGGAGGGTACTGAAGCTTTCTTT.

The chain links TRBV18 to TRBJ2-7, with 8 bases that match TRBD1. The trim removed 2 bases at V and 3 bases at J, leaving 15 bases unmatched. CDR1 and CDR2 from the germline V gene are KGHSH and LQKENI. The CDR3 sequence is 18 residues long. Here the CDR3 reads CASSPGVAGGAQGYEQYF. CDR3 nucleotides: TGTGCCAGCTCACCAGGGGTCGCAGGGGGCGCCCAGGGCTACGAGCAGTACTTC.

The CDR3 DNA sequence: TGTGCCAGCAGCAAAGAGCGGGAGGGTGCCCCCGGGGAGCTGTTTTTT. This translates into CASSKEREGAPGELFF. V is TRBV21-1 and J is TRBJ2-2; the table gives TRBD2 as D, unverified against the DNA. TRBV21-1 is assigned pseudogene status. This CDR3 region has 16 residues.

The CDR3 loop is CASSPWTGTNTGELFF. The CDR3 DNA reads TGTGCCAGCTCACCCTGGACAGGGACGAACACCGGGGAGCTGTTTTTT. V and J are TRBV18 and TRBJ2-2; 8 bases align to TRBD1. The CDR3 length is 16 residues. V trimming: 3 bases; J trimming: 0 bases; junction bases outside the gene matches: 3. Germline V CDR1 and CDR2: KGHSH, LQKENI.

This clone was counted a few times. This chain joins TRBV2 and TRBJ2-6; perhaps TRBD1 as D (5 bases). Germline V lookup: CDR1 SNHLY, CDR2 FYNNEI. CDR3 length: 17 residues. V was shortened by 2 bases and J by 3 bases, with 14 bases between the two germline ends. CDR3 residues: CASSETSGLVGANVLTF. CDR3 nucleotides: TGTGCCAGCAGTGAAACCTCAGGGTTAGTTGGGGCCAACGTCCTGACTTTC.

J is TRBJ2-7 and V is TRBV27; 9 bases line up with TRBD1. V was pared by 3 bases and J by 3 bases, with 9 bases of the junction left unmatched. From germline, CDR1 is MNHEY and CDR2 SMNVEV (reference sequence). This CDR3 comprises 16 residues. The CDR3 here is CASSFRPPGQGYEQYF. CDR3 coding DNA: TGTGCCAGCAGTTTCCGTCCTCCGGGACAGGGCTACGAGCAGTACTTC.

The CDR3 is CASSRLQESFSSSYNEQFF. CDR3 DNA: TGTGCCAGCTCACGACTCCAAGAATCTTTTTCTAGCTCCTACAATGAGCAGTTCTTC. The chain combines TRBV18 with TRBJ2-1, with D unresolved. Trimming left V 4 bases short and J 0 bases short, with 22 bases between. CDR3 length equals 19 residues. The germline CDR1 and CDR2 sequences are KGHSH and LQKENI. Full variable domain (remainder filled in from reference TRBV18 and TRBJ2-1): NAGVMQNPRHLVRRRGQEARLRCSPMKGHSHVYWYRQLPEEGLKFMVYLQKENIIDESGMPKERFSAEFPKEGPSILRIQQVVRGDSAAYFCASSRLQESFSSSYNEQFFGPGTRLTVL.

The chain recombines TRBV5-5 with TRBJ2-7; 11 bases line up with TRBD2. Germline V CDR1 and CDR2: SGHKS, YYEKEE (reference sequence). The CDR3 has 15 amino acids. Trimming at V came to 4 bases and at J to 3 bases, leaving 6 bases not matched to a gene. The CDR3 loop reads CASSMGTSGNYEQYF. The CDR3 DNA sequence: TGTGCCAGCAGCATGGGGACTAGCGGTAACTACGAGCAGTACTTC.

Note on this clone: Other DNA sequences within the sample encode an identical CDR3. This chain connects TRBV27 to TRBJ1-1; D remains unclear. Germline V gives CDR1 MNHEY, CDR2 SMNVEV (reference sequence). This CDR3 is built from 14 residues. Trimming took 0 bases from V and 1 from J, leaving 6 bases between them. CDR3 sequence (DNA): TGTGCCAGCAGTTTATCAACTGCGAACACTGAAGCTTTCTTT. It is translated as CASSLSTANTEAFF.

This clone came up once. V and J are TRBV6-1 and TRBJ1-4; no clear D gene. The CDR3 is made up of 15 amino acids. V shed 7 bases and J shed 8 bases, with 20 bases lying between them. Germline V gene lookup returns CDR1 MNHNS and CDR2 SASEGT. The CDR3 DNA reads TGTGCCAGCATTGCGCGAGGGCGGGGATTAGAAAAACTGTTTTTT. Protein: CASIARGRGLEKLFF.

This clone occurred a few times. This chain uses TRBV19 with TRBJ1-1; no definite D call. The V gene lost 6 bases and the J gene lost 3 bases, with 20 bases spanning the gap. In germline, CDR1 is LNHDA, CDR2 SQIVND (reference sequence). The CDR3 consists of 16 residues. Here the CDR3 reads CASSPDRGKRDTEAFF. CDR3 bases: TGTGCCAGTAGCCCAGATCGGGGAAAGCGGGACACTGAAGCTTTCTTT.

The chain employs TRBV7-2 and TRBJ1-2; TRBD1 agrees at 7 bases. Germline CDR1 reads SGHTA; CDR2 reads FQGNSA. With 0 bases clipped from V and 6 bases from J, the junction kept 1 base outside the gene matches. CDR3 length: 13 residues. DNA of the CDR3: TGTGCCAGCAGCTTAGCCAGGGGGAATGGCTACACCTTC. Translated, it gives CASSLARGNGYTF. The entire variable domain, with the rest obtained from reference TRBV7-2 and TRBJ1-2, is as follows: GAGVSQSPSNKVTEKGKDVELRCDPISGHTALYWYRQSLGQGLEFLIYFQGNSAPDKSGLPSDRFSAERTGGSVSTLTIQRTQQEDSAVYLCASSLARGNGYTFGSGTRLTVV.

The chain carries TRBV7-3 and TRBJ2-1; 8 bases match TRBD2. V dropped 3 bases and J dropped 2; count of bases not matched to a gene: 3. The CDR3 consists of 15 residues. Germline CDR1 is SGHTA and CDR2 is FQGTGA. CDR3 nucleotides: TGTGCCAGCAGCTTGGCGGGGGGCCCCTACAATGAGCAGTTCTTC. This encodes CASSLAGGPYNEQFF.

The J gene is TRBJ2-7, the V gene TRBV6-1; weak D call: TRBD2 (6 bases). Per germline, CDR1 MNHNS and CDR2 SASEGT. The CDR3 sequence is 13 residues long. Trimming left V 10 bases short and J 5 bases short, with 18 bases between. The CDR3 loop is CATGTREVDEQYF. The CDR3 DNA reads TGTGCCACCGGGACCAGGGAGGTAGACGAGCAGTACTTC.